What follows are 9 T cell receptor beta chains derived from one specimen sequenced in a study of control samples from healthy donors and cancer patients. The table came from immunoSEQ multiplex PCR; TCRdb's copy has only in-frame clones and leaves some out. The sample includes 100,000 to 150,000 clones, about 93% of them seen just once. Sequenced sample: blood. The source of these receptors is a man aged 18-30 years in good health.

The J gene is TRBJ2-3, the V gene TRBV5-4; 8 positions match TRBD2. CDR1 is SGHNT, CDR2 YYREEE, per germline (reference sequence). The V segment lost 2 bases and the J segment 4 bases; nucleotides outside the gene matches: 6. The CDR3 has 15 amino acids. The CDR3 reads CASSLPGGRSDTQYF. CDR3 DNA sequence: TGTGCCAGCAGCTTACCCGGCGGGAGGTCAGATACGCAGTATTTT.

The rearrangement links TRBV27 to TRBJ2-3; D unresolved. Trimming removed 2 bases from V and 2 bases from J, with 11 bases in between. The length of the CDR3 is 15 residues. Germline V gene lookup returns CDR1 MNHEY and CDR2 SMNVEV (reference sequence). The CDR3 spells CASSLRGLLTDTQYF. CDR3 DNA sequence: TGTGCCAGCAGTTTACGAGGTCTACTCACAGATACGCAGTATTTT.

The V gene is TRBV21-1, the J gene TRBJ2-7; TRBD2 is taken as the D call from the table, unchecked against the DNA. TRBV21-1 counts as a pseudogene. The CDR3 is made up of 17 amino acids. In DNA form, the CDR3 reads TGTGCCAGCAGCAAAAGTCGGGAAACCGATAATTTCTACGAGCAGTACGTC. This translates into CASSKSRETDNFYEQYV.

The gene calls are TRBV7-9 and TRBJ2-7; TRBD2 matches 11 bases. The V segment lost 6 bases and the J segment 6 bases; nucleotides outside the gene matches: 4. The CDR3 has 13 amino acids. Germline lookup yields CDR1 SEHNR and CDR2 FQNEAQ (reference sequence). CDR3: CASRLAGDGEQYV. CDR3 in DNA: TGTGCCAGCAGACTAGCGGGAGATGGCGAGCAGTACGTC.

In its sample, this clone was seen a few times. This chain links TRBV19 with TRBJ1-3; D call uncertain. CDR1 and CDR2 (germline): LNHDA, SQIVND (reference sequence). Trimming left V 9 bases short and J 4 bases short, with 19 bases between. The CDR3 length is 15 residues. As DNA, the CDR3 is TGTGCCAGCTCTCACAAGGTCACGGCGGGAAACACCATATATTTT. Its protein is CASSHKVTAGNTIYF.

This chain uses TRBV6-1 with TRBJ1-5, with TRBD1 as a possible D gene (5 bases). Germline CDR1 MNHNS, CDR2 SASEGT. Trimming left V 2 bases short and J 4 bases short, with 12 bases between. CDR3 length: 15 amino acids. CDR3 DNA sequence: TGTGCCAGCAGTGAATTACCAGGGCAGAATCAGCCCCAGCATTTT. Translated: CASSELPGQNQPQHF.

The CDR3 loop reads CASSSTGGGGYTF. CDR3 sequence (DNA): TGTGCCAGCAGTAGCACTGGGGGCGGTGGCTACACCTTC. This chain joins TRBV12-3 or TRBV12-4 and TRBJ1-2; possibly TRBD1 for D (6 bases). CDR3 length: 13 residues. V was cut by 5 bases and J by 7 bases, with 14 bases left in between.

The chain has TRBV6-4 and TRBJ2-1, with 7 bases identical to TRBD2. Germline V CDR1 and CDR2: MRHNA, SNTAGT. CDR3 size: 15 residues. J was trimmed by 12 bases and V by 0 bases; bases with no gene match: 11. The DNA for the CDR3 is TGTGCCAGCAGTGACTCGAAAAGCGGGGCGGTCCGGCAGTTCTTC. Its protein is CASSDSKSGAVRQFF.

V gene TRBV12-5 combines with J gene TRBJ1-6; no clear D gene. The germline gives CDR1 LGHNT, CDR2 FRNRAP. Trimming took 3 bases from V and 3 from J, leaving 15 bases between them. The CDR3 extends over 17 amino acids. The CDR3 here is CASGFSLLQSYNSPLHF. For the CDR3, the DNA is TGTGCTAGTGGTTTCTCCCTCCTTCAAAGCTATAATTCACCCCTCCACTTT.